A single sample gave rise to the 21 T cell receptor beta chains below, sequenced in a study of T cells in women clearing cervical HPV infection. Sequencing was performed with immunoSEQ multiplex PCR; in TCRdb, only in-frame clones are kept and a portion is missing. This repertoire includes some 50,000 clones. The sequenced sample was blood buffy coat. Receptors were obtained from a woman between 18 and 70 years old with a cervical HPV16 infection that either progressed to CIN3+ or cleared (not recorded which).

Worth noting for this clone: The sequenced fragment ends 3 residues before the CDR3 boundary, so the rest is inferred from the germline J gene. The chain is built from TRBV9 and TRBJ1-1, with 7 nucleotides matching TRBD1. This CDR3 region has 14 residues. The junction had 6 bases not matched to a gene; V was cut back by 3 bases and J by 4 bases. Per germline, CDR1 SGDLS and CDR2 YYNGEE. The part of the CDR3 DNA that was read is TGTGCCAGCAGCGGCCGGGACAGCGCCACTGAA. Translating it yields CASSGRDSATE. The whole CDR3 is CASSGRDSATEAFF.

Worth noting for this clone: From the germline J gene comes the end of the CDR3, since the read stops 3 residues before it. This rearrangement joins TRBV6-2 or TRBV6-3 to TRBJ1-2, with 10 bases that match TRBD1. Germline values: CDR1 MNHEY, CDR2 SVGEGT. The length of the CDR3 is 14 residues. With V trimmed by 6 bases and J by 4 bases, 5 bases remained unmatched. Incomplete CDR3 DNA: TGTGCCAGCAGCCTGGACAGGGGGGTCTATGGC. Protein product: CASSLDRGVYG. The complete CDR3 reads CASSLDRGVYGYTF.

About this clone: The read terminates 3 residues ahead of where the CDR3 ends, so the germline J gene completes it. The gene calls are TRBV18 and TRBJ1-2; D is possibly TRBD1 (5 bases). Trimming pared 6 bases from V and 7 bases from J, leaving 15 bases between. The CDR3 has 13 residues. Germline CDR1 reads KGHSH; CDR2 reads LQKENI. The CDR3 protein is CASSPGRTIGYTF. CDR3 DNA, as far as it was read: TGTGCCAGCTCTCCGGGACGGACTATTGGC.

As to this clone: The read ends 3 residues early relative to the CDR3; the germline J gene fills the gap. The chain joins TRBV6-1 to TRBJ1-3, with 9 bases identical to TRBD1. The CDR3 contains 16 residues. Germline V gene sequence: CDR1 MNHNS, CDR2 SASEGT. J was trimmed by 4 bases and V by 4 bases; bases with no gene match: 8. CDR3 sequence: CASSGAGQGRGNTIYF. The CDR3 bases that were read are TGTGCCAGCAGTGGAGCGGGACAGGGTCGGGGAAACACC.

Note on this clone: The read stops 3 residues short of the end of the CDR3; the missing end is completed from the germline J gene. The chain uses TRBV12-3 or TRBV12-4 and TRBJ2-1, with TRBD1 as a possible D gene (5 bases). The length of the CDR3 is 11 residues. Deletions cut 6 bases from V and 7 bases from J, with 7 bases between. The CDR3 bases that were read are TGTGCCAGCAGATCAGGGAATGAG. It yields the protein CASRSGNE. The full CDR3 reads CASRSGNEQFF.

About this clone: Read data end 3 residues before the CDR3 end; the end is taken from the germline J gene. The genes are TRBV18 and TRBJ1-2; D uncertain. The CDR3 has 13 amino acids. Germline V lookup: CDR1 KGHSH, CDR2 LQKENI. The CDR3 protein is CASSPGDTNTYTF. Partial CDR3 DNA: TGTGCCAGCTCACCAGGAGACACGAATACC.

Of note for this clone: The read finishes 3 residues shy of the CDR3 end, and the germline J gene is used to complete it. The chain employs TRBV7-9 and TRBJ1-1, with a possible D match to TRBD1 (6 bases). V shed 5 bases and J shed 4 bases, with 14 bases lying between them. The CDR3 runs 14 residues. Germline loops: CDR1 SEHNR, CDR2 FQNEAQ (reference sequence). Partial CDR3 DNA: TGTGCCAGCAGCCGGAGACAGGCGCTCACTGAA. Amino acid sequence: CASSRRQALTE. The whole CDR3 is CASSRRQALTEAFF.

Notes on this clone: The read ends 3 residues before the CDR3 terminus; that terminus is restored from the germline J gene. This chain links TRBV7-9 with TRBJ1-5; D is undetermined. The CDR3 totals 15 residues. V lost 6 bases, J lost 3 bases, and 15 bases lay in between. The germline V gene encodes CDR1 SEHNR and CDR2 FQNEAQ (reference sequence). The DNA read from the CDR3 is TGTGCCAGCAGTGGAGACTCACTTTTCAATCAGCCC. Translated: CASSGDSLFNQP. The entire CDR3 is CASSGDSLFNQPQHF.

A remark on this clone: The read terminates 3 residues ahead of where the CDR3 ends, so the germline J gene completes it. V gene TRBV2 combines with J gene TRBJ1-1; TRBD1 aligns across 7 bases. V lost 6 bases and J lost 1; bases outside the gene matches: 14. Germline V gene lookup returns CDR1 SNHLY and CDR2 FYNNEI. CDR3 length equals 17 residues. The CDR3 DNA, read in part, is TGTGCCAGCAGCGTTGGTCTGCCCGAGGGGGCGAACACTGAA. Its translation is CASSVGLPEGANTE. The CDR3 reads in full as CASSVGLPEGANTEAFF.

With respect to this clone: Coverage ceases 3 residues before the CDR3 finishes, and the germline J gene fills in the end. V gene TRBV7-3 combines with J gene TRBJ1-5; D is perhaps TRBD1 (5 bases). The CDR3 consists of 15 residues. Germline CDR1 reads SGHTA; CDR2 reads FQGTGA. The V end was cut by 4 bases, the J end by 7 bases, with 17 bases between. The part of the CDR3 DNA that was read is TGTGCCAGCAGCTCCCTCGGGGGGATAAGGCAGCCC. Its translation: CASSSLGGIRQP. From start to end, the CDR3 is CASSSLGGIRQPQHF.

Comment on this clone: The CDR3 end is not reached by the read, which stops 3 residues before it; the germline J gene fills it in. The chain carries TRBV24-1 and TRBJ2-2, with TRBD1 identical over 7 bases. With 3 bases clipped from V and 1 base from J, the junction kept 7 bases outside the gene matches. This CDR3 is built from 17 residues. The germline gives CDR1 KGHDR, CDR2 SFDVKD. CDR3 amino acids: CATSDPTGVQNTGELFF. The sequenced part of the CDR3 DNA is TGTGCCACCAGTGATCCTACAGGGGTACAGAACACCGGGGAG.

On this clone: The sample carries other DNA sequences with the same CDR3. CDR3 amino acids: CASSSGLGNTIYF. The part of the CDR3 DNA that was read is TGTGCCAGCAGCTCTGGGCTTGGAAACACC. The genes are TRBV7-9 and TRBJ1-3; D is unresolved. The read falls 3 residues short of the CDR3 end, and the missing part is taken from the germline J gene. Trimming cost V 4 bases and J 3 bases, with 7 bases left between them. Looked up from germline, CDR1 is SEHNR and CDR2 is FQNEAQ (reference sequence). There are 13 residues in the CDR3.

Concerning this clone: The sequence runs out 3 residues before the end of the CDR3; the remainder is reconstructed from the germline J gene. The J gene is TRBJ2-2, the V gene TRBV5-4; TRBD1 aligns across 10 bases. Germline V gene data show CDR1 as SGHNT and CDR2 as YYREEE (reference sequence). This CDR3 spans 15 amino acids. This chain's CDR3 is CASSFGTGDNSPLFF. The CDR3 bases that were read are TGTGCCAGCAGCTTCGGGACAGGGGATAATTCACCG.

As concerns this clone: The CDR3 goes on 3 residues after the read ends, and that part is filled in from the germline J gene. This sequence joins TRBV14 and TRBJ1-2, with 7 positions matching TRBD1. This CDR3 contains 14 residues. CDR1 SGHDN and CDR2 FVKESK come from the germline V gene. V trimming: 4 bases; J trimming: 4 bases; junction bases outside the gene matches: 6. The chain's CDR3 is CASSRGGGAYGYTF. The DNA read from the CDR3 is TGTGCCAGCAGCCGGGGAGGGGGCGCCTATGGC.

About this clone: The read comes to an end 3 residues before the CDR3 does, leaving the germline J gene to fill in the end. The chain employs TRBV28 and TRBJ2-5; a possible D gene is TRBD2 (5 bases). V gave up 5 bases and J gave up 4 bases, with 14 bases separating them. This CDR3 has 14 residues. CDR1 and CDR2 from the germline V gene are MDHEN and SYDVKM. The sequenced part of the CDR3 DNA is TGTGCCAGCAGTGACTACCTCCGTATAGAGACC. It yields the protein CASSDYLRIET. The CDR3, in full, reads CASSDYLRIETQYF.

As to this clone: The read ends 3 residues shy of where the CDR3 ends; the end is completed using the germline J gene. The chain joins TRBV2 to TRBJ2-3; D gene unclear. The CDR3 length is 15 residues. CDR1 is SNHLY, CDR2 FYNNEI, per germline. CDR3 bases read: TGTGCCAGCAGAGGAAAGGGCCGATCCAGTGAGACG. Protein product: CASRGKGRSSET. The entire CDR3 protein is CASRGKGRSSETQYF.

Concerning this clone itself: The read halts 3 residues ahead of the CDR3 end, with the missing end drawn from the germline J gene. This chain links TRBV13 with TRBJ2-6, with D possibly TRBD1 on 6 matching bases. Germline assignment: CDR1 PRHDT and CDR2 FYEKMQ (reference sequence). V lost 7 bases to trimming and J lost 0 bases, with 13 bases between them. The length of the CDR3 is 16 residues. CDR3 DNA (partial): TGTGCCAGCAAACAGGGTATCGGCTCTGGGGCCAACGTC. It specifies CASKQGIGSGANV. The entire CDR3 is CASKQGIGSGANVLTF.

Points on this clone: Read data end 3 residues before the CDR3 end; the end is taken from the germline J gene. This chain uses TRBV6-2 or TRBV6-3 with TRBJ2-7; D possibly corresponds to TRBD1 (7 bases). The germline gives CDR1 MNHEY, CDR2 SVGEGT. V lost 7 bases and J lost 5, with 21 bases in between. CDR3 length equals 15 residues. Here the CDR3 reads CASNPSQGGRNEQYF. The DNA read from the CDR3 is TGTGCCAGCAATCCGAGCCAGGGGGGCCGGAACGAG.

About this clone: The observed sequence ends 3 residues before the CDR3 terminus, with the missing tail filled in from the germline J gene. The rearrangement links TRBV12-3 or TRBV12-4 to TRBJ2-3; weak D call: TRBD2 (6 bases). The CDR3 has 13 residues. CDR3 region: CASSPRRGVTQYF. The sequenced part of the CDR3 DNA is TGTGCCAGCAGTCCCCGGAGGGGAGTCACG.

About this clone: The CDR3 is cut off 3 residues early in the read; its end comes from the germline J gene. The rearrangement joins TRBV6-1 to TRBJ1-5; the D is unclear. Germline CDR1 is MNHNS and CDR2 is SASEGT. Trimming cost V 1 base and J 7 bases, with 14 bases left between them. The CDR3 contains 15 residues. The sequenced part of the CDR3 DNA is TGTGCCAGCAGTGAAGTCCTGCTCAGCGGGCAGCCC. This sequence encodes CASSEVLLSGQP. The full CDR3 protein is CASSEVLLSGQPQHF.

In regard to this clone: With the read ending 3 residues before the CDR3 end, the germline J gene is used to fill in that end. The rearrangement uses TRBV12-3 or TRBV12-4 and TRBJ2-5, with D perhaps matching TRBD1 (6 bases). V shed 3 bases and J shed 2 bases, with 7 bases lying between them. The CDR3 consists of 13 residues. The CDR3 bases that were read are TGTGCCAGCAGTTTGGGACAACAAGAGACC. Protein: CASSLGQQET. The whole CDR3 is CASSLGQQETQYF.